The 15 T cell receptor beta chains below come from one sample, sequenced in a study of blood T cell repertoires in COVID-19. The repertoire was sequenced with immunoSEQ multiplex PCR; TCRdb's copy has only in-frame clones and lacks some. The table records approximately 150,000 clones, 80% to 90% of them present only once. Sequenced input: peripheral blood. These receptors came from a woman in her fifties or sixties with acute or convalescent COVID-19.

The chain links TRBV30 to TRBJ1-5; D is possibly TRBD1 (5 bases). The CDR3 is made up of 14 amino acids. Looked up from germline, CDR1 is GTSNPN and CDR2 is SVGIG (reference sequence). Deletions cut 1 base from V and 4 bases from J, with 11 bases between. The CDR3 protein is CAWSGKGTNQPQHF. The CDR3, as DNA: TGTGCCTGGAGTGGAAAAGGGACTAATCAGCCCCAGCATTTT.

This chain connects TRBV10-2 to TRBJ2-3; D is uncertain. The CDR3 contains 11 residues. Deletions cut 4 bases from V and 6 bases from J, with 5 bases between. Per the germline V gene, CDR1 is WSHSY and CDR2 is SAAADI. The CDR3 region is CASSGRDTQYF. The CDR3 coding sequence is TGCGCCAGCAGTGGCAGGGATACGCAGTATTTT.

The chain employs TRBV2 and TRBJ1-1; D might be TRBD1 (6 bases). Germline CDR1 and CDR2: SNHLY and FYNNEI. Trimming removed 5 bases at V and 12 bases at J, with 19 bases between. The CDR3 loop spans 13 amino acids. The CDR3 here is CASSYRAGESSFF. CDR3 coding DNA: TGTGCCAGCAGTTACAGGGCGGGGGAAAGTTCTTTCTTT.

The rearrangement joins TRBV9 to TRBJ2-7; D call uncertain. The germline V and J ends were trimmed by 0 bases and 6 bases, with 16 bases remaining between them. Germline V gene data show CDR1 as SGDLS and CDR2 as YYNGEE. The CDR3 is 15 amino acids. The CDR3 spells CASSVAGGYAAEQYF. The CDR3 DNA reads TGTGCCAGCAGCGTAGCTGGTGGGTACGCGGCCGAGCAGTACTTC.

The chain has TRBV10-1 and TRBJ2-7; possible D gene TRBD2, 5 bases. Germline V CDR1 and CDR2: WNHNN, SYGVQD (reference sequence). CDR3 length: 14 residues. V lost 6 bases and J lost 2, with 14 bases in between. In DNA form, the CDR3 reads TGCGCCAGCAGGGCCCCGCGGGTCGCCTACGAGCAGTACTTC. Translated, it gives CASRAPRVAYEQYF.

V gene TRBV12-5 combines with J gene TRBJ1-5; D remains unclear. Per the germline V gene, CDR1 is LGHNT and CDR2 is FRNRAP. With 1 base removed from V and 0 bases from J, the gap between germline ends came to 13 bases. CDR3 size: 17 residues. CDR3: CASGLGDLGHSNQPQHF. The CDR3 coding sequence is TGTGCTAGTGGTTTGGGAGACCTAGGCCATAGCAATCAGCCCCAGCATTTT.

J is TRBJ1-2 and V is TRBV27, with a possible D match to TRBD1 (5 bases). The CDR3 spans 15 residues. Looked up from germline, CDR1 is MNHEY and CDR2 is SMNVEV (reference sequence). V was pared by 2 bases and J by 4 bases, with 14 bases between. CDR3 sequence: CASSLAGIGSYGYTF. DNA for the CDR3: TGTGCCAGCAGTTTAGCAGGGATTGGTAGCTATGGCTACACCTTC.

This rearrangement joins TRBV11-2 to TRBJ2-5; possibly TRBD1 for D (5 bases). The germline CDR1 and CDR2 sequences are SGHAT and FQNNGV. This CDR3 region has 14 residues. The V end lost 4 bases, the J end lost 2 bases, and 11 bases lay between the germline ends. The DNA for the CDR3 is TGTGCCAGCAGCTCCTTAGACAGACAAGAGACCCAGTACTTC. It translates to CASSSLDRQETQYF.

The rearrangement joins TRBV6-6 to TRBJ2-3; maybe TRBD2 (6 bases). This CDR3 has 15 residues. Germline CDR1 and CDR2: MNHNY and SVGAGI (reference sequence). V was trimmed by 0 bases and J by 5 bases, leaving 12 bases between them. The CDR3 sequence: CASSYSLGAGDTQYF. DNA for the CDR3: TGTGCCAGCAGTTACTCGCTTGGAGCGGGAGATACGCAGTATTTT.

This clone was observed once. The chain combines TRBV5-1 with TRBJ2-1; 9 nucleotides line up with TRBD2. The J segment lost 3 bases and the V segment lost 1 base, leaving 17 bases of the junction unmatched. CDR3 size: 20 residues. CDR1 is SGHRS, CDR2 YFSETQ, per germline. The CDR3 sequence: CASSLYPGLASPSSYNEQFF. For the CDR3, the DNA is TGCGCCAGCAGCTTGTACCCGGGACTAGCATCTCCGTCGAGCTACAATGAGCAGTTCTTC.

The chain has TRBV18 and TRBJ1-1; D may be TRBD1 (6 bases). Per the germline V gene, CDR1 is KGHSH and CDR2 is LQKENI. The CDR3 extends over 15 amino acids. Between the trimmed V and J ends, which lost 2 bases and 3 bases, there was a span of 13 bases. The CDR3 DNA sequence: TGTGCCAGCTCACCATGGACGCCAGGGGACACTGAAGCTTTCTTT. Encoded protein: CASSPWTPGDTEAFF.

The chain recombines TRBV30 with TRBJ1-1; tentatively, D is TRBD1 (5 bases). The CDR3 has 13 amino acids. CDR1 is GTSNPN, CDR2 SVGIG, per germline (reference sequence). V was clipped by 0 bases and J by 0 bases, with 5 bases between them. CDR3 DNA sequence: TGTGCCTGGAGTGTACAGGTGAACACTGAAGCTTTCTTT. It is translated as CAWSVQVNTEAFF. Combining the CDR3 with reference TRBV30 and TRBJ1-1 gives the whole variable domain SQTIHQWPATLVQPVGSPLSLECTVEGTSNPNLYWYRQAAGRGLQLLFYSVGIGQISSEVPQNLSASRPQDRQFILSSKKLLLSDSGFYLCAWSVQVNTEAFFGQGTRLTVV.

The chain joins TRBV27 to TRBJ2-1; TRBD2 agrees at 15 bases. Germline values: CDR1 MNHEY, CDR2 SMNVEV (reference sequence). V was clipped by 4 bases and J by 7 bases; unmatched bases: 5. The CDR3 spans 16 residues. The CDR3 sequence: CASSSWTSGRGNEQFF. In DNA, the CDR3 is TGTGCCAGCAGTTCCTGGACTAGCGGGAGGGGTAATGAGCAGTTCTTC.

This chain joins TRBV3-1 (or the pseudogene TRBV3-2) and TRBJ1-6; the match to TRBD1 covers 11 bases. CDR3 length: 16 residues. Germline V gives CDR1 LGHDT, CDR2 YNNKEL (reference sequence). V was clipped by 0 bases and J by 9 bases; unmatched bases: 4. As DNA, the CDR3 is TGTGCCAGCAGCCAAGATAGCGGGACAGGGGGTTCACCCCTCCACTTT. It encodes CASSQDSGTGGSPLHF.

The rearrangement uses TRBV6-5 and TRBJ1-4; a weak D match, TRBD1 (5 bases). The germline gives CDR1 MNHEY, CDR2 SVGAGI. The V end was cut by 6 bases, the J end by 8 bases, with 13 bases between. This CDR3 is 13 amino acids long. CDR3 protein: CASSGGGEEKLFF. DNA for the CDR3: TGTGCCAGCAGCGGGGGGGGAGAAGAAAAACTGTTTTTT.